The clone carrying this T cell receptor beta chain was detected many times. Its antigen is unknown. Together with thyroid ultrasound, orbital computed tomography, serum thyroxine and TRAb, clinical symptoms were used for diagnoses. The source of the sample is a study of T cells in Graves' hyperthyroidism and ophthalmopathy. Whole-study findings and limits: Before onset, ophthalmopathy was predicted by the model a median approximately 6.6 months earlier. Blood held most thyroid clonotypes expanded above 0.001 frequency.

Template material for amplifying TCR beta CDR3 regions consisted of RNA transcripts. The HTBI primer set was used in a first-round RT-PCR of the TCR CDR3. TCRdb re-derived calls from the multiplex PCR reads in MiXCR, one entry per CDR3 protein. In the table there are 250,000 to 350,000 distinct CDR3 sequences, over 15% of which are singletons. The CDR3 is 13 amino acids. Trimming pared 5 bases from V and 5 bases from J, leaving 13 bases between. CDR1 and CDR2 from the germline V gene are KGHSH and LQKENI. The specimen was blood. This receptor was taken from a woman aged 55-70 years with Graves' ophthalmopathy. This sequence joins TRBV18 and TRBJ2-7; a possible D gene is TRBD2 (6 bases). CDR3 loop: CASSTGLMDEQYF. The CDR3 bases are TGTGCCAGCTCAACCGGACTAATGGACGAGCAGTACTTC.